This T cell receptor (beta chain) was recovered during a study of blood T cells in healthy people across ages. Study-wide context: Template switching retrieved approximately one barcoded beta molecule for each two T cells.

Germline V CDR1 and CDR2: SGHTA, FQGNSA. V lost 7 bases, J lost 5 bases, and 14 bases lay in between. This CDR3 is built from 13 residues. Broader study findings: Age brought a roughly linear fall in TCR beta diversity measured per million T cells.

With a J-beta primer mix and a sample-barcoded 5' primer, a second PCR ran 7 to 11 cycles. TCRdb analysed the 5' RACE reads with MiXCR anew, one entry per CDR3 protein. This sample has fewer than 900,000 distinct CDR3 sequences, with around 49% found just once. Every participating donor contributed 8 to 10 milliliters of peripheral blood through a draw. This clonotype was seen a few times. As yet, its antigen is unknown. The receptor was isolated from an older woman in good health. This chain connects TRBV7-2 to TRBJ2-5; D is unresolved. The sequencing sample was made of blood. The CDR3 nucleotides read TGTGCCAGCACTTATACTCAAGGGGAGACCCAGTACTTC. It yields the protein CASTYTQGETQYF.